This passage covers 20 T cell receptor beta chains from one sample sequenced in a study of T cell clonality in common variable immunodeficiency. Notes on the study in general: Fewer deletions and N-nucleotide insertions were reportedly seen in common variable immunodeficiency TCR beta sequences.

The antigens for these receptors are not known. TCRdb's copy holds only in-frame clones and misses some; the assay was immunoSEQ multiplex PCR. The sample is made up of about 26,000 clones, none counted only once. Material: peripheral blood mononuclear cells. The receptors were gathered from a human donor with common variable immunodeficiency.

This clone was seen at least ten times. The CDR3 end falls 3 residues outside the read, so it is completed with the germline J gene. The gene calls are TRBV20-1 and TRBJ2-5; 9 bases are a match to TRBD1. The CDR3 spans 14 residues. Per germline, CDR1 DFQATT and CDR2 SNEGSKA (reference sequence). Trimming removed 1 base from V and 5 bases from J; junction bases left unmatched: 5. CDR3: CSARAGTGWETQYF. The covered CDR3 bases are TGCAGTGCTAGAGCCGGGACAGGGTGGGAGACC.

At least ten counts were recorded for this clone. The read ends 3 residues before the CDR3 terminus; that terminus is restored from the germline J gene. This chain connects TRBV9 to TRBJ2-3, with TRBD2 identical over 11 bases. Germline V gene lookup returns CDR1 SGDLS and CDR2 YYNGEE. J gave up 3 bases and V 3 bases, and 6 bases lay outside the gene matches. CDR3 size: 16 residues. The DNA read from the CDR3 is TGTGCCAGCAGCGAATTAGCGGGAGGGGGGACAGATACG. Protein: CASSELAGGGTDT. The full CDR3 reads CASSELAGGGTDTQYF.

This clone has a count of ten or more. Read sequence stops 3 residues before the CDR3 end, and the germline J gene provides the missing end. The rearrangement joins TRBV11-2 to TRBJ2-7; D possibly corresponds to TRBD2 (5 bases). This CDR3 region has 14 residues. Germline CDR1 is SGHAT and CDR2 is FQNNGV. V was cut by 5 bases and J by 5 bases, with 16 bases left in between. The CDR3 here is CASSHPGEINEQYF. Incomplete CDR3 DNA: TGTGCCAGCAGCCATCCCGGGGAAATCAACGAG.

This clone was found a few times. Sequencing ends 3 residues short of the CDR3 end; the germline J gene provides the rest. Other DNA sequences within the sample encode an identical CDR3. V usage is TRBV2 and J usage is TRBJ1-6; 8 bases agree with TRBD1. The V gene's germline CDR1 is SNHLY and CDR2 FYNNEI. The trim removed 4 bases at V and 10 bases at J, leaving 9 bases unmatched. CDR3 size: 15 residues. The CDR3 DNA, read in part, is TGTGCCAGCAGTGCACGACAACAGGGGGACTCACCC. It codes for CASSARQQGDSP. The whole CDR3 protein is CASSARQQGDSPLHF.

This clone has at least ten counts. The DNA ends 3 residues before the CDR3 does, and the rest of the CDR3 is filled in from the germline J gene. The rearrangement links TRBV7-8 to TRBJ2-3; 8 bases map to TRBD2. The CDR3 is 17 residues long. Trimming removed 5 bases from V and 2 bases from J; junction bases left unmatched: 12. Germline CDR1 is SGHVS and CDR2 is FQNEAQ. This chain's CDR3 is CASSPLAGFSLTDTQYF. The part of the CDR3 DNA that was read is TGTGCCAGCAGCCCGTTAGCGGGGTTCAGCCTCACAGATACG.

CDR3 in amino acids: CASSAAFNSPLHF. The covered CDR3 bases are TGTGCCAGTAGTGCGGCGTTTAATTCACCC. V and J are TRBV19 and TRBJ1-6, with D unclear. The read terminates 3 residues ahead of where the CDR3 ends, so the germline J gene completes it. CDR3 length: 13 amino acids. Trimming left V 5 bases short and J 6 bases short, with 8 bases between. Germline values: CDR1 LNHDA, CDR2 SQIVND (reference sequence).

This clone was counted many times. The read stops 3 residues short of the end of the CDR3; the missing end is completed from the germline J gene. The rearrangement joins TRBV5-1 to TRBJ2-1; 8 positions match TRBD1. This CDR3 region has 14 residues. Germline V gene data show CDR1 as SGHRS and CDR2 as YFSETQ. The junction had 3 bases not matched to a gene; V was cut back by 0 bases and J by 7 bases. The CDR3 loop reads CASSLGTGSNEQFF. Partial CDR3 DNA: TGCGCCAGCAGCTTGGGGACAGGGTCGAATGAG.

The table lists this clone with many counts. The CDR3 is cut off 3 residues early in the read; its end comes from the germline J gene. V usage is TRBV7-2 and J usage is TRBJ2-7, with D maybe TRBD1 (6 bases). The germline V gene encodes CDR1 SGHTA and CDR2 FQGNSA. V was clipped by 7 bases and J by 2 bases, with 12 bases between them. CDR3 length equals 13 residues. The CDR3 DNA, read in part, is TGTGCCAGCACTCCAGGGGTAACCTACGAG. Its protein is CASTPGVTYE. The full CDR3 is CASTPGVTYEQYF.

As to this clone: The DNA ends 3 residues before the CDR3 does, and the rest of the CDR3 is filled in from the germline J gene. V usage is TRBV20-1 and J usage is TRBJ2-3; 9 positions match TRBD2. CDR1 is DFQATT and CDR2 is SNEGSKA in the germline V gene (reference sequence). The CDR3 consists of 14 residues. J was trimmed by 5 bases and V by 0 bases; bases with no gene match: 3. CDR3 DNA (partial): TGCAGTGCTAGAGATCAGACTAGCGGAGATACG. Encoded protein: CSARDQTSGDT. The entire CDR3 protein reads CSARDQTSGDTQYF.

The part of the CDR3 DNA that was read is TGTGCCAGTAGTAAAACTAGCGGGAGTAAGACAGATACG. This gives the protein CASSKTSGSKTDT. In full, the CDR3 reads CASSKTSGSKTDTQYF. The rearrangement links TRBV19 to TRBJ2-3; 11 nucleotides match TRBD2. The sequence runs out 3 residues before the end of the CDR3; the remainder is reconstructed from the germline J gene. V lost 4 bases, J lost 3 bases, and 6 bases stayed unmatched. The CDR3 runs 16 residues. Germline CDR1 is LNHDA and CDR2 is SQIVND (reference sequence). Full variable domain (rest looked up from reference TRBV19 and TRBJ2-3): DGGITQSPKYLFRKEGQNVTLSCEQNLNHDAMYWYRQDPGQGLRLIYYSQIVNDFQKGDIAEGYSVSREKKESFPLTVTSAQKNPTAFYLCASSKTSGSKTDTQYFGPGTRLTVL.

This clone was counted ten times or more. From the germline J gene comes the end of the CDR3, since the read stops 3 residues before it. The chain carries TRBV18 and TRBJ2-5; 9 bases are a match to TRBD1. The CDR3 consists of 14 residues. Unmatched junction bases numbered 0, after V lost 3 bases and J lost 1 base. Per germline, CDR1 KGHSH and CDR2 LQKENI. The sequenced part of the CDR3 DNA is TGTGCCAGCTCACCGGGACAGGGCCAAGAGACC. Translation gives CASSPGQGQET. Given in full, the CDR3 is CASSPGQGQETQYF.

This clone has a handful of counts. The sequenced fragment ends 3 residues before the CDR3 boundary, so the rest is inferred from the germline J gene. The chain combines TRBV10-2 with TRBJ2-3; 8 nucleotides line up with TRBD2. Germline V gene data show CDR1 as WSHSY and CDR2 as SAAADI. The V and J ends lost 6 bases and 1 base, in that order; junction bases with no gene match: 9. The CDR3 length is 16 residues. The CDR3 sequence: CASRDWFGGGTDTQYF. The DNA read from the CDR3 is TGCGCCAGCAGGGATTGGTTCGGGGGGGGCACAGATACG.

This clone was observed at least ten times. The read terminates 3 residues before the CDR3 end, so the remaining end is supplied by the germline J gene. This sequence joins TRBV7-2 and TRBJ2-5; D is unresolved. The germline gives CDR1 SGHTA, CDR2 FQGNSA. This CDR3 is 14 amino acids long. V shed 5 bases and J shed 5 bases, with 15 bases lying between them. The CDR3: CASSLGSLGETQYF. CDR3 DNA, as far as it was read: TGTGCCAGCAGCCTTGGATCTCTCGGGGAGACC.

At least ten counts were recorded for this clone. The read ends 3 residues before the CDR3 terminus; that terminus is restored from the germline J gene. This chain links TRBV20-1 with TRBJ2-1, with 7 nucleotides matching TRBD2. The CDR3 is made up of 14 amino acids. After removal of 5 bases from V and 0 bases from J, the junction contained 4 bases not matched to a gene. Germline V gene sequence: CDR1 DFQATT, CDR2 SNEGSKA (reference sequence). CDR3 sequence: CSAVLARSYNEQFF. The CDR3 DNA, read in part, is TGCAGTGCTGTACTAGCGCGCTCCTACAATGAG.

Of note for this clone: The read stops 3 residues short of the end of the CDR3; the missing end is completed from the germline J gene. The chain combines TRBV19 with TRBJ2-7; 7 bases are shared with TRBD2. Losses at the gene ends were 3 bases for V and 2 bases for J; bases not matched to a gene: 7. Germline V gives CDR1 LNHDA, CDR2 SQIVND (reference sequence). This CDR3 is built from 15 residues. The CDR3 loop reads CASSILRGDPYEQYF. CDR3 bases read: TGTGCCAGTAGTATTCTCCGGGGGGACCCCTACGAG.

This clone appeared many times. The CDR3 end is not reached by the read, which stops 3 residues before it; the germline J gene fills it in. The chain links TRBV10-3 to TRBJ1-6; D may be TRBD1 (6 bases). V lost 9 bases to trimming and J lost 4 bases, with 13 bases between them. The CDR3 loop spans 14 amino acids. Germline CDR1 reads ENHRY; CDR2 reads SYGVKD. CDR3 bases read: TGTGCCATTGGGCCAGGGGAATATAATTCACCC. It is translated as CAIGPGEYNSP. The entire CDR3 is CAIGPGEYNSPLHF.

The sample holds many counts of this clone. The missing CDR3 end, 3 residues past where the read stops, is filled in from the germline J gene. The rearrangement links TRBV23-1 to TRBJ2-1, with TRBD2 identical over 13 bases. TRBV23-1 is assigned to the ORF class and has an uncertain function. This CDR3 spans 21 amino acids. V was clipped by 3 bases and J by 4 bases; unmatched bases: 18. CDR3 DNA, as far as it was read: TGCGCCAGCAGTCACACCAACAAAAGGACTAGCGGGAGATCCGGTTACAATGAG. This encodes CASSHTNKRTSGRSGYNE. The full CDR3 protein reads CASSHTNKRTSGRSGYNEQFF.

This clone was seen more than once but under ten times. The sequenced fragment ends 3 residues before the CDR3 boundary, so the rest is inferred from the germline J gene. This chain links TRBV6-2 or TRBV6-3 with TRBJ1-1; maybe TRBD1 (6 bases). V lost 0 bases, J lost 7 bases, and 12 bases lay in between. CDR3 length equals 14 residues. Germline values: CDR1 MNHEY, CDR2 SVGEGT. The CDR3 bases that were read are TGTGCCAGCAGTTACTCGATCGGGGGGCGTGAA. As protein: CASSYSIGGRE. The full CDR3 protein reads CASSYSIGGREAFF.

About this clone: From the germline J gene comes the end of the CDR3, since the read stops 3 residues before it. The chain couples TRBV20-1 to TRBJ2-1; 10 bases fit TRBD1. V shed 6 bases and J 8 bases; nucleotides not matched to a gene: 13. The CDR3 loop spans 15 amino acids. Germline V gene lookup returns CDR1 DFQATT and CDR2 SNEGSKA (reference sequence). CDR3 bases read: TGCAGTGCCTTATTCCGGGACAGGGGTTTTTATGAG. Translation gives CSALFRDRGFYE. In full, the CDR3 is CSALFRDRGFYEQFF.

This clone was seen only a few times. The DNA ends 3 residues before the CDR3 does, and the rest of the CDR3 is filled in from the germline J gene. The chain joins TRBV2 to TRBJ2-5, with 8 bases lining up with TRBD2. The ends lost 2 bases at V and 4 bases at J; junction bases unmatched: 9. This CDR3 contains 16 residues. Per the germline V gene, CDR1 is SNHLY and CDR2 is FYNNEI. Here the CDR3 reads CASSERPSGGGETQYF. The DNA read from the CDR3 is TGTGCCAGCAGTGAACGGCCCAGCGGGGGAGGAGAGACC.